This TCR beta chain was sequenced during a study of T-cell memory formation after mild COVID-19. 5'RACE primed from the constant segment yielded TCR alpha and TCR beta cDNA libraries bearing sample barcodes and UMIs. Each CDR3 protein is one row after TCRdb ran MiXCR on the 5' RACE reads. This table holds hundreds of thousands of distinct CDR3 sequences, around 15% found once. V lost 4 bases to trimming and J lost 3 bases, with 8 bases between them. This CDR3 is built from 13 residues. In germline, CDR1 is SGHTA, CDR2 FQGTGA. The sequencing sample was made of PBMCs or a T cell subset sorted from them (not recorded which). The V and J genes are TRBV7-3 and TRBJ2-3; D gene unclear. The receptor was isolated from a man between 18 and 29 years old who had mild COVID-19 (a few samples of this study predate the infection). Cell type and time point are not known. In DNA form, the CDR3 reads TGTGCCAGCAGCTCCCTAGAAACAGATACGCAGTATTTT. Residues: CASSSLETDTQYF.